This T cell receptor beta chain was captured in a study of technical replicates of blood from four donors. Here immunoSEQ multiplex PCR was the method, and the copy in TCRdb shows in-frame clones only, minus some. This repertoire shows about 74,000 clones, 75% to 85% found once; its top ten account for roughly 3.7%. This CDR3 spans 15 amino acids. Germline loops: CDR1 SGHVS, CDR2 FQNEAQ. V lost 8 bases, J lost 4 bases, and 8 bases stayed unmatched. The material sequenced was PBMCs. The chain recombines TRBV7-8 with TRBJ2-3; 11 nucleotides align to TRBD2. The source of this sequence is a human donor in good health. Some clones in this sample may be carry-over from other donors' samples. CDR3 sequence reads: CASGIAGGPSDTQYF. DNA of the CDR3: TGTGCCAGCGGAATAGCGGGGGGGCCCTCAGATACGCAGTATTTT.